The 28 T cell receptor beta chains listed next were all sequenced from one sample in a study of T cells in Graves' hyperthyroidism and ophthalmopathy (dated by TCRdb to the late 2010s). Libraries were made using multiplex PCR. Data came from an Illumina HiSeq 2000. TCR beta CDR3 regions were amplified from RNA transcripts. The first round of RT-PCR for the TCR CDR3 was performed with the HTBI primer set and the Qiagen OneStep RT-PCR kit. The public sequencing data were trimmed at Q25 with fastp and processed into clonotypes with MiXCR by TCRdb, which kept only in-frame beta chains. CDR3 protein sequences are deduplicated, and each keeps its most common genes and DNA. This sample is represented by 250,000 to 300,000 distinct CDR3 sequences; approximately 15% of them were singletons. Roughly 7.9% of the sample goes to the ten largest clones. Source material: blood. These receptors were taken from a woman between 40 and 55 years old with Graves' hyperthyroidism.

CDR3 in amino acids: CASSPGQGDYGYTF. CDR3 sequence (DNA): TGTGCCAGCAGTCCGGGACAGGGGGACTATGGCTACACCTTC. This chain uses TRBV12-3 or TRBV12-4 with TRBJ1-2, with 11 bases identical to TRBD1. The CDR3 has 14 amino acids. Trimming took 5 bases from V and 3 from J; bases not matched to a gene: 2.

This clonotype was counted at least ten times. The chain carries TRBV6-2 or TRBV6-3 and TRBJ2-7; D may be TRBD2 (6 bases). Between the trimmed V and J ends, which lost 8 bases and 1 base, there was a span of 18 bases. The length of the CDR3 is 15 residues. Germline CDR1 is MNHEY and CDR2 is SVGEGT. CDR3 nucleotides: TGTGCCAGCCCCAAGGGGCTAGCGCGTTCCTACGAGCAGTACTTC. Amino acids: CASPKGLARSYEQYF.

Many counts were recorded for this clonotype. The genes are TRBV20-1 and TRBJ1-2; tentative D call: TRBD1 (6 bases). The V gene's germline CDR1 is DFQATT and CDR2 SNEGSKA (reference sequence). The CDR3 spans 16 residues. V lost 0 bases and J 2 bases, leaving 16 bases between the germline ends. The CDR3 reads CSARDRPRGTNYGYTF. In DNA, the CDR3 is TGCAGTGCTAGAGATCGGCCCAGAGGGACAAACTATGGCTACACCTTC.

The gene calls are TRBV7-2 and TRBJ2-7; 10 bases are a match to TRBD2. V was clipped by 1 base and J by 5 bases; unmatched bases: 5. The CDR3 sequence is 15 residues long. The germline CDR1 and CDR2 sequences are SGHTA and FQGNSA. The CDR3 DNA reads TGTGCCAGCAGCTTAGTCTCTAGCGGGAGCCACGAGCAGTACTTC. This translates into CASSLVSSGSHEQYF.

The table lists this clonotype with a few counts. A much larger clone sits a single nucleotide away, making a read error possible. The chain joins TRBV20-1 to TRBJ2-1; D not certain. The germline V gene has CDR1 DFQATT and CDR2 SNEGSKA (reference sequence). The CDR3 loop spans 11 amino acids. The CDR3 DNA reads TGCAGTGCTAGATCTAGTAATGGGCAGTTCTTC. Translated: CSARSSNGQFF.

This sequence joins TRBV2 and TRBJ2-2, with D possibly being TRBD1 (6 bases). V lost 7 bases and J lost 3, with 12 bases in between. This CDR3 spans 14 amino acids. CDR1 and CDR2 from the germline V gene are SNHLY and FYNNEI. The CDR3 DNA is TGTGCCAGCAACCCGGGACAACACACCGGGGAGCTGTTTTTT. Amino acid sequence: CASNPGQHTGELFF.

This clonotype was recorded many times. The rearrangement joins TRBV12-3 or TRBV12-4 to TRBJ2-2; D possibly corresponds to TRBD1 (5 bases). Deletions cut 5 bases from V and 6 bases from J, with 10 bases between. The CDR3 extends over 13 amino acids. The CDR3 DNA reads TGTGCCAGCAGTAGGACAATTTCCGGGGAGCTGTTTTTT. It yields the protein CASSRTISGELFF.

This clonotype was counted many times. CDR3 region: CASSLRAGRSRVTQYF. CDR3 nucleotides: TGTGCCAGCAGCTTACGGGCGGGAAGGTCCCGAGTTACGCAGTATTTT. This rearrangement joins TRBV13 to TRBJ2-3, with D tentatively TRBD2 (6 bases). Per the germline V gene, CDR1 is PRHDT and CDR2 is FYEKMQ (reference sequence). V dropped 2 bases and J dropped 8 bases, with 20 bases sitting between them. This CDR3 comprises 16 residues.

This clonotype was picked up many times. As DNA, the CDR3 is TGTGCCAGCAGTACCCGCGGGACTTCTCCTAATGAGCAGTTCTTC. Translation gives CASSTRGTSPNEQFF. The V and J genes are TRBV6-1 and TRBJ2-1, with D tentatively TRBD2 (6 bases). The CDR3 contains 15 residues. Per germline, CDR1 MNHNS and CDR2 SASEGT. Trimming removed 5 bases from V and 7 bases from J, with 18 bases in between.

Worth noting for this clonotype: Given a much more abundant clone one base away, this may be a read error. The V call is TRBV28, the J call TRBJ2-7; 7 positions agree with TRBD1. CDR3 size: 14 residues. Germline CDR1 MDHEN, CDR2 SYDVKM. The DNA of the CDR3 is TGTGCCGGCAGTTCCTCAGACAGGGCCTACGAGCAGTACTTC. Its protein product is CAGSSSDRAYEQYF. Filled out from reference TRBV28 and TRBJ2-7, the complete variable domain reads DVKVTQSSRYLVKRTGEKVFLECVQDMDHENMFWYRQDPGLGLRLIYFSYDVKMKEKGDIPEGYSVSREKKERFSLILESASTNQTSMYLCAGSSSDRAYEQYFGPGTRLTVT.

This clonotype was picked up many times. V usage is TRBV2 and J usage is TRBJ1-4, with a weak D call TRBD1 (5 bases). The CDR3 is made up of 14 amino acids. Germline values: CDR1 SNHLY, CDR2 FYNNEI. Trimming cost V 6 bases and J 8 bases, with 16 bases left between them. The chain's CDR3 is CASRGGTIGEKLFF. In nucleotides, the CDR3 is TGTGCCAGCAGGGGCGGGACCATCGGGGAAAAACTGTTTTTT.

In its sample, this clonotype was seen many times. This chain joins TRBV2 and TRBJ2-1, with D perhaps being TRBD1 or TRBD2 (6 bases each). Germline V gene lookup returns CDR1 SNHLY and CDR2 FYNNEI. CDR3 length: 16 amino acids. Trimming removed 5 bases at V and 6 bases at J, with 20 bases between. The CDR3 sequence is CASSSLRLTGANEQFF. DNA of the CDR3: TGTGCCAGCAGTTCACTTCGACTCACGGGGGCCAATGAGCAGTTCTTC.

Only a few counts were recorded for this clonotype. DNA of the CDR3: TGTGCCAGCAGCTTGGACAGGATCCTTGTGGGCTACACCTTC. Amino acid sequence: CASSLDRILVGYTF. J is TRBJ1-2 and V is TRBV5-8; maybe TRBD1 (5 bases). This CDR3 region has 14 residues. The V gene's germline CDR1 is SGHTS and CDR2 YDEGEE. V dropped 0 bases and J dropped 8 bases, with 14 bases sitting between them.

At least ten counts were recorded for this clonotype. The chain uses TRBV28 and TRBJ2-1; 9 nucleotides agree with TRBD2. V trimming: 5 bases; J trimming: 7 bases; junction bases outside the gene matches: 9. CDR3 length: 15 residues. Germline CDR1 is MDHEN and CDR2 is SYDVKM. The CDR3 coding sequence is TGTGCCAGCAGTCCTAGCGGGAAGTTCGGTAATGAGCAGTTCTTC. Amino acid sequence: CASSPSGKFGNEQFF.

The chain recombines TRBV28 with TRBJ2-7; 8 bases map to TRBD1. The ends lost 4 bases at V and 4 bases at J; junction bases unmatched: 6. Per the germline V gene, CDR1 is MDHEN and CDR2 is SYDVKM. The CDR3 covers 14 residues. Here the CDR3 reads CASSSTGQAYEQYF. Written as DNA, the CDR3 is TGTGCCAGCAGTTCCACGGGACAGGCATACGAGCAGTACTTC.

The table lists this clonotype with many counts. V gene TRBV11-3 combines with J gene TRBJ1-1; tentative D call: TRBD1 (6 bases). The CDR3 totals 13 residues. Germline CDR1 is SGHNT and CDR2 is YENEEA. The germline V and J ends were trimmed by 6 bases and 5 bases, with 13 bases remaining between them. This CDR3 reads CASSGGQGTEAFF. In DNA form, the CDR3 reads TGTGCCAGCAGTGGGGGGCAGGGAACTGAAGCTTTCTTT.

The sample holds many counts of this clonotype. This rearrangement joins TRBV6-1 to TRBJ1-2; D gene unclear. The CDR3 spans 16 residues. The ends were cut back, 8 bases at V and 2 bases at J, with 21 bases in the middle. In germline, CDR1 is MNHNS, CDR2 SASEGT. As DNA, the CDR3 is TGTGCCAGCCGAACGGGTCGGGGAGAAAAAAACTATGGCTACACCTTC. This translates into CASRTGRGEKNYGYTF.

This clonotype was observed at least ten times. The chain uses TRBV18 and TRBJ2-7; 7 bases line up with TRBD2. The CDR3 consists of 14 residues. With V trimmed by 8 bases and J by 2 bases, 9 bases remained unmatched. Germline V gene data show CDR1 as KGHSH and CDR2 as LQKENI. The CDR3 DNA reads TGTGCCAGCCAGGGAACGGGGGGAACCTACGAGCAGTACTTC. Residues: CASQGTGGTYEQYF.

This chain uses TRBV7-2 with TRBJ2-7, with D possibly TRBD2 on 5 matching bases. V lost 5 bases and J lost 2, with 16 bases in between. Germline CDR1 is SGHTA and CDR2 is FQGNSA. There are 15 residues in the CDR3. Here the CDR3 DNA reads TGTGCCAGCAGCCGGGTCGCAACGGGAACCTACGAGCAGTACTTC. Its translation is CASSRVATGTYEQYF.

This clonotype was seen ten or more times. The chain carries TRBV27 and TRBJ2-7, with D tentatively TRBD1 or TRBD2 (5 bases each). Germline loops: CDR1 MNHEY, CDR2 SMNVEV (reference sequence). V was trimmed by 3 bases and J by 6 bases, leaving 9 bases between them. This CDR3 comprises 12 residues. The CDR3 here is CASSFGDGEQYF. CDR3 bases: TGTGCCAGCAGTTTCGGGGACGGCGAGCAGTACTTC.

This clonotype has a count of ten or more. V is TRBV7-2 and J is TRBJ2-3; 7 positions match TRBD1. Trimming took 9 bases from V and 4 from J; bases not matched to a gene: 10. Germline assignment: CDR1 SGHTA and CDR2 FQGNSA. The CDR3 extends over 14 amino acids. CDR3 nucleotides: TGTGCCAGAGGGGGCAAGGTTAGGGCAGATACGCAGTATTTT. This gives the protein CARGGKVRADTQYF.

The sample holds a few counts of this clonotype. CDR3 sequence: CASSQVSGPLTQYF. The CDR3 DNA sequence: TGCGCCAGCAGCCAAGTATCCGGACCCCTGACGCAGTATTTT. This chain uses TRBV4-1 with TRBJ2-3; D gene uncertain. V lost 1 base and J lost 9, with 14 bases in between. Germline V lookup: CDR1 MGHRA, CDR2 YSYEKL. The CDR3 extends over 14 amino acids.

As to this clonotype: With a much larger clone just one base away, this may be a read error. The V gene is TRBV28, the J gene TRBJ2-1; D gene uncertain. Germline-derived CDR1 and CDR2 are MDHEN and SYDVKM. The CDR3 totals 13 residues. In DNA form, the CDR3 reads TGTGCCAGCTTTGACCCCTTTTACAGTGAGCAGTTCTTC. This encodes CASFDPFYSEQFF.

The chain recombines TRBV28 with TRBJ2-2; D not resolved. Deletions cut 7 bases from V and 6 bases from J, with 9 bases between. Germline CDR1 and CDR2: MDHEN and SYDVKM. This CDR3 has 12 residues. CDR3: CASNDPPGELFF. In DNA form, the CDR3 reads TGTGCCAGCAACGATCCCCCCGGGGAGCTGTTTTTT.

This clonotype has a count of ten or more. The CDR3 nucleotides are TGTGCCAGCAGGTTCCTTTTGCATGAGCAGTTCTTC. This sequence encodes CASRFLLHEQFF. V gene TRBV12-3 or TRBV12-4 combines with J gene TRBJ2-1; the D is unclear. The CDR3 extends over 12 amino acids. The V and J ends lost 6 bases and 8 bases respectively, with 11 bases between them.

This clonotype has a count of ten or more. V gene TRBV3-1 combines with J gene TRBJ1-1; no clear D. CDR3 length equals 11 residues. Germline V gene data show CDR1 as LGHDT and CDR2 as YNNKEL (reference sequence). Trimming cost V 3 bases and J 3 bases, with 2 bases left between them. The CDR3 protein is CASSHYTEAFF. CDR3 nucleotides: TGTGCCAGCAGCCATTACACTGAAGCTTTCTTT.

The rearrangement links TRBV5-6 to TRBJ1-6; D is possibly TRBD1 (5 bases). From germline, CDR1 is SGHDT and CDR2 YYEEEE. The CDR3 extends over 15 amino acids. V lost 0 bases, J lost 9 bases, and 13 bases lay in between. The CDR3 spells CASSLGEGLSSPLHF. The CDR3 region has the DNA TGTGCCAGCAGCTTGGGGGAGGGGCTGAGTTCACCCCTCCACTTT.

This clonotype was detected ten times or more. This rearrangement joins TRBV7-2 to TRBJ2-7; 9 positions match TRBD2. This CDR3 has 16 residues. Germline CDR1 SGHTA, CDR2 FQGNSA. V shed 5 bases and J 4 bases; nucleotides not matched to a gene: 12. DNA of the CDR3: TGTGCCAGCAGCCAAATATTGACTAGCGGTAATTACGAGCAGTACTTC. This gives the protein CASSQILTSGNYEQYF.